These 32 T cell receptor beta chains share one sample of origin, sequenced in a study of blood T cell repertoires in COVID-19. Only in-frame clones appear in the TCRdb table, and some are missing; sequencing was by immunoSEQ multiplex PCR. The sample lists 130,000 to 150,000 clones, 88% occurring once. Specimen: peripheral blood. Source of these receptors: a human donor in a cohort sampled during active COVID-19.

Only a few counts were recorded for this clone. The chain links TRBV7-2 to TRBJ2-7, with 8 bases matching TRBD1. V lost 5 bases and J lost 0; bases outside the gene matches: 3. Germline CDR1 is SGHTA and CDR2 is FQGNSA. The CDR3 is made up of 14 amino acids. The CDR3 protein is CASSRTGSSYEQYF. DNA of the CDR3: TGTGCCAGCAGCCGGACAGGGAGCTCCTACGAGCAGTACTTC.

This rearrangement joins TRBV30 to TRBJ2-5; maybe TRBD1 (6 bases). With 4 bases removed from V and 1 base from J, the gap between germline ends came to 13 bases. CDR1 is GTSNPN and CDR2 is SVGIG in the germline V gene (reference sequence). This CDR3 has 14 residues. The CDR3 sequence is CAWNGGQPQETQYF. The DNA for the CDR3 is TGTGCCTGGAACGGCGGACAGCCCCAAGAGACCCAGTACTTC.

CDR3 DNA sequence: TGTGCCAGCAGCCGCCAGGGTTCGGGCGGGGAGCTGTTTTTT. Protein sequence: CASSRQGSGGELFF. The chain employs TRBV6-5 and TRBJ2-2; tentatively, D is TRBD1 (5 bases). The V end lost 6 bases, the J end lost 7 bases, and 15 bases lay between the germline ends. This CDR3 contains 14 residues. CDR1 and CDR2 from the germline V gene are MNHEY and SVGAGI.

The rearrangement uses TRBV28 and TRBJ1-2; 8 bases fit TRBD1. From germline, CDR1 is MDHEN and CDR2 SYDVKM. This CDR3 is 13 amino acids long. With V trimmed by 3 bases and J by 6 bases, 3 bases remained unmatched. The CDR3 spells CASSLYRGDGYTF. CDR3 nucleotides: TGTGCCAGCAGTTTGTACAGGGGGGATGGCTACACCTTC.

V usage is TRBV12-3 or TRBV12-4 and J usage is TRBJ2-3, with a weak D call TRBD2 (7 bases). This CDR3 is built from 12 residues. Trimming removed 5 bases at V and 6 bases at J, with 9 bases between. CDR3 in DNA: TGTGCCAGCAGTGGGGGGGGCGATACGCAGTATTTT. It yields the protein CASSGGGDTQYF.

The chain employs TRBV5-1 and TRBJ2-7; the match to TRBD1 covers 11 bases. Per germline, CDR1 SGHRS and CDR2 YFSETQ. The CDR3 contains 15 residues. Losses at the gene ends were 1 base for V and 5 bases for J; bases not matched to a gene: 5. The CDR3 reads CASSLPGTGGNEQYF. CDR3 nucleotides: TGCGCCAGCAGCTTGCCGGGGACAGGGGGTAACGAGCAGTACTTC.

The chain employs TRBV5-4 and TRBJ2-5; TRBD2 is a possible D gene (5 bases). The CDR3 is 14 residues long. From germline, CDR1 is SGHNT and CDR2 YYREEE (reference sequence). V shed 2 bases and J shed 2 bases, with 10 bases lying between them. The CDR3 nucleotides read TGTGCCAGCAGCTTAGCGGCTATACAAGAGACCCAGTACTTC. This translates into CASSLAAIQETQYF.

This clone was counted once. The genes are TRBV5-6 and TRBJ2-2, with D hard to call. The CDR3 sequence is 13 residues long. Trimming removed 1 base from V and 6 bases from J, with 7 bases in between. Germline CDR1 SGHDT, CDR2 YYEEEE. In DNA, the CDR3 is TGTGCCAGCAGCTTGTCCAACTCCGGGGAGCTGTTTTTT. This codes for CASSLSNSGELFF.

The V and J genes are TRBV21-1 and TRBJ1-5; TRBD1, the table's D call, was not compared with the DNA. TRBV21-1 is a documented pseudogene. The CDR3 is 16 amino acids. The chain's CDR3 is CASSNQVRVKYQPQHF. DNA of the CDR3: TGTGCCAGCAGCAATCAGGTCAGGGTAAAATATCAGCCCCAGCATTTT.

The chain couples TRBV29-1 to TRBJ1-1, with TRBD1 matching over 7 bases. Germline CDR1 and CDR2: SQVTM and ANQGSEA. V was pared by 5 bases and J by 0 bases, with 3 bases of the junction left unmatched. This CDR3 is built from 13 residues. CDR3 coding DNA: TGCAGCGTTCAGGGGGTGATGAACACTGAAGCTTTCTTT. Translated: CSVQGVMNTEAFF.

The chain employs TRBV2 and TRBJ1-5; D may be TRBD1 (5 bases). The germline CDR1 and CDR2 sequences are SNHLY and FYNNEI. Trimming pared 3 bases from V and 7 bases from J, leaving 13 bases between. The CDR3 totals 14 residues. CDR3: CASSEGTSAQPQHF. As DNA, the CDR3 is TGTGCCAGCAGTGAGGGGACTTCCGCCCAGCCCCAGCATTTT.

The chain recombines TRBV20-1 with TRBJ1-4, with a possible D match to TRBD1 (6 bases). V lost 3 bases and J 7 bases, leaving 18 bases between the germline ends. Germline V gene lookup returns CDR1 DFQATT and CDR2 SNEGSKA (reference sequence). The CDR3 runs to 15 residues. The CDR3 loop is CSASDPGTSGEKLFF. DNA for the CDR3: TGCAGTGCTAGTGACCCCGGGACATCGGGTGAAAAACTGTTTTTT.

This chain joins TRBV4-3 and TRBJ2-2; D may be TRBD1 (6 bases). The germline V gene encodes CDR1 LGHNA and CDR2 YSLEER. The germline V and J ends were trimmed by 1 base and 9 bases, with 15 bases remaining between them. This CDR3 region has 15 residues. The CDR3 DNA sequence: TGCGCCAGCAGCCAAGTTATGGGGGCGCCCAGGGAGCTGTTTTTT. Encoded protein: CASSQVMGAPRELFF.

For this clone: Within the sample, other DNA sequences also encode this same CDR3. The rearrangement joins TRBV18 to TRBJ1-5; TRBD1 agrees at 9 bases. The germline gives CDR1 KGHSH, CDR2 LQKENI. Losses at the gene ends were 3 bases for V and 4 bases for J; bases not matched to a gene: 4. This CDR3 contains 15 residues. For the CDR3, the DNA is TGTGCCAGCTCACCGCCGGGACAGGGTAATCAGCCCCAGCATTTT. This gives the protein CASSPPGQGNQPQHF. The whole variable domain, filled in from reference TRBV18 and TRBJ1-5, reads NAGVMQNPRHLVRRRGQEARLRCSPMKGHSHVYWYRQLPEEGLKFMVYLQKENIIDESGMPKERFSAEFPKEGPSILRIQQVVRGDSAAYFCASSPPGQGNQPQHFGDGTRLSIL.

The chain has TRBV2 and TRBJ2-3; 7 bases are a match to TRBD1. This CDR3 spans 14 amino acids. Germline assignment: CDR1 SNHLY and CDR2 FYNNEI. V gave up 5 bases and J gave up 8 bases; unmatched junction bases: 10. The CDR3: CASSSKGAWGTQYF. The CDR3, as DNA: TGTGCCAGCAGTAGCAAGGGGGCGTGGGGTACGCAGTATTTT.

The rearrangement links TRBV5-1 to TRBJ2-3; 7 bases fit TRBD2. V trimming: 6 bases; J trimming: 2 bases; junction bases outside the gene matches: 9. CDR1 SGHRS and CDR2 YFSETQ come from the germline V gene. This CDR3 is 15 amino acids long. The CDR3 nucleotides are TGCGCCAGCACTCCTAAGCGGGGCACCACAGATACGCAGTATTTT. Encoded protein: CASTPKRGTTDTQYF.

The V gene is TRBV7-9, the J gene TRBJ2-7; 9 nucleotides match TRBD1. Losses at the gene ends were 4 bases for V and 5 bases for J; bases not matched to a gene: 9. Germline V gene lookup returns CDR1 SEHNR and CDR2 FQNEAQ (reference sequence). The CDR3 runs 15 residues. CDR3 bases: TGTGCCAGCAGCTCCAAGGGACAGGGTGGAAACGAGCAGTACTTC. Translation: CASSSKGQGGNEQYF. Full variable domain (remainder filled in from reference TRBV7-9 and TRBJ2-7): DTGVSQNPRHKITKRGQNVTFRCDPISEHNRLYWYRQTLGQGPEFLTYFQNEAQLEKSRLLSDRFSAERPKGSFSTLEIQRTEQGDSAMYLCASSSKGQGGNEQYFGPGTRLTVT.

This chain uses TRBV28 with TRBJ1-5, with 8 bases fitting TRBD1. In germline, CDR1 is MDHEN, CDR2 SYDVKM. J was trimmed by 0 bases and V by 6 bases; bases with no gene match: 1. CDR3 length equals 14 residues. CDR3 DNA: TGTGCCAGCAGACAGGGGGTTAGCAATCAGCCCCAGCATTTT. Amino acid sequence: CASRQGVSNQPQHF.

The chain combines TRBV19 with TRBJ2-1; 10 positions agree with TRBD2. V lost 5 bases to trimming and J lost 2 bases; unmatched junction nucleotides: 6. CDR3 length: 16 residues. Germline V CDR1 and CDR2: LNHDA, SQIVND (reference sequence). This CDR3 reads CASSLAGGHPYNEQFF. In DNA, the CDR3 is TGTGCCAGTAGTTTAGCGGGAGGCCATCCCTACAATGAGCAGTTCTTC.

The V and J genes are TRBV6-6 and TRBJ1-2; 7 positions agree with TRBD1. V was clipped by 7 bases and J by 2 bases; unmatched bases: 4. In germline, CDR1 is MNHNY, CDR2 SVGAGI (reference sequence). The CDR3 totals 13 residues. The CDR3 region is CASTPTGNYGYTF. The DNA of the CDR3 is TGTGCCAGCACCCCGACAGGGAACTATGGCTACACCTTC.

The genes are TRBV7-2 and TRBJ2-2, with TRBD2 matching 8 bases. J was trimmed by 0 bases and V by 2 bases; bases with no gene match: 11. Germline CDR1 is SGHTA and CDR2 is FQGNSA. The CDR3 runs to 19 residues. CDR3 protein: CASSLFGRAGVTNTGELFF. Here the CDR3 DNA reads TGTGCCAGCAGCTTATTCGGGAGAGCGGGGGTCACGAACACCGGGGAGCTGTTTTTT.

This chain connects TRBV9 to TRBJ2-7; 7 nucleotides align to TRBD1. The length of the CDR3 is 15 residues. V shed 3 bases and J 4 bases; nucleotides not matched to a gene: 10. CDR1 and CDR2 (germline): SGDLS, YYNGEE. In nucleotides, the CDR3 is TGTGCCAGCAGCGCAACCGGGACAGCAAATTACGAGCAGTACTTC. Translation gives CASSATGTANYEQYF.

The chain couples TRBV5-1 to TRBJ2-6; D possibly corresponds to TRBD2 (5 bases). This CDR3 is 16 amino acids long. Germline V CDR1 and CDR2: SGHRS, YFSETQ. With 1 base removed from V and 4 bases from J, the gap between germline ends came to 12 bases. For the CDR3, the DNA is TGCGCCAGCAGCTTGCTCGGCGGGCCCGGGGCCAACGTCCTGACTTTC. This translates into CASSLLGGPGANVLTF.

At least ten counts were recorded for this clone. J is TRBJ1-1 and V is TRBV2, with D maybe TRBD1 (5 bases). The CDR3 loop spans 15 amino acids. Deletions cut 1 base from V and 1 base from J, with 10 bases between. Germline V gene data show CDR1 as SNHLY and CDR2 as FYNNEI. The CDR3 sequence: CASSEGKGWNTEAFF. CDR3 bases: TGTGCCAGCAGTGAAGGAAAGGGGTGGAACACTGAAGCTTTCTTT.

The rearrangement uses TRBV18 and TRBJ2-7, with 16 bases fitting TRBD2. The junction had 3 bases not matched to a gene; V was cut back by 3 bases and J by 4 bases. CDR3 length: 16 amino acids. Germline values: CDR1 KGHSH, CDR2 LQKENI. Here the CDR3 reads CASSPGLAGGRYEQYF. The DNA for the CDR3 is TGTGCCAGCTCACCGGGACTAGCGGGGGGGAGATACGAGCAGTACTTC.

For the CDR3, the DNA is TGTGCCAGCAGCTTAGGAGGTATCTTTAGCTCCTACAATGAGCAGTTCTTC. This encodes CASSLGGIFSSYNEQFF. The genes are TRBV11-2 and TRBJ2-1; D not resolved. Germline CDR1 reads SGHAT; CDR2 reads FQNNGV. Trimming took 1 base from V and 0 from J, leaving 13 bases between them. This CDR3 has 17 amino acids.

Only a few counts were recorded for this clone. This chain uses TRBV6-2 or TRBV6-3 with TRBJ1-5, with 10 nucleotides matching TRBD1. This CDR3 spans 16 amino acids. Germline CDR1 MNHEY, CDR2 SVGEGT. Trimming at V came to 5 bases and at J to 7 bases, leaving 11 bases not matched to a gene. The CDR3 protein is CASSIGRTGGNQPQHF. In DNA, the CDR3 is TGTGCCAGCAGTATAGGTAGGACAGGGGGGAACCAGCCCCAGCATTTT.

This clone was counted only a few times. The chain has TRBV5-1 and TRBJ2-7, with 11 bases fitting TRBD2. The CDR3 loop spans 17 amino acids. Trimming removed 0 bases from V and 0 bases from J; junction bases left unmatched: 5. Germline V gene data show CDR1 as SGHRS and CDR2 as YFSETQ. CDR3 DNA: TGCGCCAGCAGCTTGGGAGTTAGCGGGGGGGTCTCCTACGAGCAGTACTTC. It encodes CASSLGVSGGVSYEQYF.

J is TRBJ2-1 and V is TRBV7-2; 10 bases line up with TRBD2. This CDR3 has 18 residues. V shed 2 bases, J shed 5 bases, and the junction held 12 bases outside the gene matches. Per the germline V gene, CDR1 is SGHTA and CDR2 is FQGNSA. CDR3 loop: CASSLRAGGPVLNNEQFF. The DNA of the CDR3 is TGTGCCAGCAGCTTAAGAGCGGGGGGGCCGGTTTTAAACAATGAGCAGTTCTTC.

The V and J genes are TRBV10-3 and TRBJ2-7; 10 bases agree with TRBD1. Unmatched junction bases numbered 11, after V lost 11 bases and J lost 4 bases. The CDR3 has 14 residues. CDR1 is ENHRY and CDR2 is SYGVKD in the germline V gene. The CDR3 region has the DNA TGTGCCTCGAGACTGACAGGGGGCTCATACGAGCAGTACTTC. It yields the protein CASRLTGGSYEQYF.

The chain links TRBV7-9 to TRBJ2-7, with 7 bases fitting TRBD1. The V gene's germline CDR1 is SEHNR and CDR2 FQNEAQ (reference sequence). V lost 4 bases to trimming and J lost 3 bases; unmatched junction nucleotides: 6. CDR3 length equals 14 residues. CDR3 residues: CASSSNRQGYEQYF. CDR3 DNA: TGTGCCAGCAGCTCTAACCGACAGGGCTACGAGCAGTACTTC.

The chain couples TRBV5-1 to TRBJ2-6, with D maybe TRBD2 (5 bases). Germline loops: CDR1 SGHRS, CDR2 YFSETQ. CDR3 length: 15 amino acids. V dropped 1 base and J dropped 4 bases, with 9 bases sitting between them. The CDR3 nucleotides read TGCGCCAGCAGCTTGTCGGGAAACGGGGCCAACGTCCTGACTTTC. Translated: CASSLSGNGANVLTF.